Sequencing of this TCR beta chain was carried out in a study of blood T cell repertoires in COVID-19. At the level of the study: The analysed material was cDNA or gDNA that came from T cells, B-cell-depleted T cells, or PBMCs.

This CDR3 comprises 14 residues. The V gene lost 0 bases and the J gene lost 4 bases, with 9 bases spanning the gap. The germline gives CDR1 SEHNR, CDR2 FQNEAQ (reference sequence). As handled by the study authors: Researchers report that nucleated cell counts were estimated from reference gene primer amplification. The table came from immunoSEQ multiplex PCR; TCRdb's copy has only in-frame clones and leaves some out. V, J and clone size are taken as reported in that table, and D and trimming were inferred from the DNA itself. Here the sample spans about 83,000 clones, about 82% being singletons. The sequence was obtained from a man in his fifties or sixties with active COVID-19. The V gene is TRBV7-9, the J gene TRBJ1-2; TRBD1 might be the D (5 bases). Sequencing was performed on peripheral blood. The CDR3 region has the DNA TGTGCCAGCAGCTTAGCGTTAGGGGCCTATGGCTACACCTTC. Residues: CASSLALGAYGYTF.